The T cell receptor beta chain described here comes from a study of shared clonotypes between healthy human individuals. Assay: immunoSEQ multiplex PCR; the TCRdb copy retains only in-frame clones and omits some. The sample records some 380,000 clones, 96% being singletons. CDR3 length: 13 residues. The V gene lost 3 bases and the J gene lost 2 bases, with 5 bases spanning the gap. Germline V gene sequence: CDR1 SGHNT, CDR2 YYREEE (reference sequence). This clonotype was sampled from a man aged 25 to 40 in good health. This chain joins TRBV5-4 and TRBJ2-2, with D tentatively TRBD1 or TRBD2 (5 bases each). Sample: memory CD8+ T cells sorted from blood. The subset is: CD45RO+ cells pooled with CCR7-negative TemRA cells. CDR3: CASSWDNTGELFF. CDR3 DNA: TGTGCCAGCAGCTGGGACAACACCGGGGAGCTGTTTTTT.